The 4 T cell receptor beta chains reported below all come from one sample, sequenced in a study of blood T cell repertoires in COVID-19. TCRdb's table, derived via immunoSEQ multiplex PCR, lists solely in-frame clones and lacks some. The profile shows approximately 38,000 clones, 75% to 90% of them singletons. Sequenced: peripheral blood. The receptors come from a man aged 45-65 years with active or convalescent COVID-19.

The CDR3 here is CASSLGALGGGELFF. CDR3 nucleotides: TGTGCCAGCAGTTTGGGGGCGCTCGGCGGCGGGGAGCTGTTTTTT. This chain links TRBV27 with TRBJ2-2, with a weak D call TRBD1 (6 bases). CDR1 and CDR2 from the germline V gene are MNHEY and SMNVEV (reference sequence). V was clipped by 3 bases and J by 7 bases, with 15 bases between them. The CDR3 is 15 residues long.

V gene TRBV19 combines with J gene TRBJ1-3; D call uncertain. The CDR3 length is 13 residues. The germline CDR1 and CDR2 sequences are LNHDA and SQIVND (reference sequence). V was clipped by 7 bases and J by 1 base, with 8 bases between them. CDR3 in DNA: TGTGCCAGTACACTGTCATCTGGAAACACCATATATTTT. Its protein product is CASTLSSGNTIYF.

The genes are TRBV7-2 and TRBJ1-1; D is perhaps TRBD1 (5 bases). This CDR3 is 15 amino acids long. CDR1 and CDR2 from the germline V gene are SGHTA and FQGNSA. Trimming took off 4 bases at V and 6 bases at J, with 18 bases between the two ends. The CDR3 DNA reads TGTGCCAGCAGCTCCATCCAGGGTTATCGGTCTGAAGCTTTCTTT. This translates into CASSSIQGYRSEAFF. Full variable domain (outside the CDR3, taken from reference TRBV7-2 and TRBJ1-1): GAGVSQSPSNKVTEKGKDVELRCDPISGHTALYWYRQSLGQGLEFLIYFQGNSAPDKSGLPSDRFSAERTGGSVSTLTIQRTQQEDSAVYLCASSSIQGYRSEAFFGQGTRLTVV.

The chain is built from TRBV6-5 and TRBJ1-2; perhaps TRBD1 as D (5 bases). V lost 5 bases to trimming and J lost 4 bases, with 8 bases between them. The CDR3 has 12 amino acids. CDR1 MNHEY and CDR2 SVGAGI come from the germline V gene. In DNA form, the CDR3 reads TGTGCCAGCAGTCGCGACAGCTATGGCTACACCTTC. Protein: CASSRDSYGYTF.